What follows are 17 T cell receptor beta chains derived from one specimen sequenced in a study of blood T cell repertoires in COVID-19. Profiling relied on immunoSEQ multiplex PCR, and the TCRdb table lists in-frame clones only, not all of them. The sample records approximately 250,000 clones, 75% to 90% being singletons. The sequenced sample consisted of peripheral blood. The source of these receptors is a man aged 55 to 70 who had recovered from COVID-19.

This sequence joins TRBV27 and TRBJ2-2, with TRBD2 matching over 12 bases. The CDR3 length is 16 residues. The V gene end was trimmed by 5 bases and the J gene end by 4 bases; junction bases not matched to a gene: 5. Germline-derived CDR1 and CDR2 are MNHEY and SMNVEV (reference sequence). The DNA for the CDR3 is TGTGCCAGCAGTCCCTGGACTAGCGGGGTCACCGGGGAGCTGTTTTTT. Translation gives CASSPWTSGVTGELFF.

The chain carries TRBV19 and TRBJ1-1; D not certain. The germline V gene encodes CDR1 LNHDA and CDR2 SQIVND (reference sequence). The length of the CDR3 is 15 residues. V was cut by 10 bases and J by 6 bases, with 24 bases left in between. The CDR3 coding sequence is TGTGCCACCTCTGGGCTTCCTCGAAAGCCCCCTGAAGCTTTCTTT. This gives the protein CATSGLPRKPPEAFF.

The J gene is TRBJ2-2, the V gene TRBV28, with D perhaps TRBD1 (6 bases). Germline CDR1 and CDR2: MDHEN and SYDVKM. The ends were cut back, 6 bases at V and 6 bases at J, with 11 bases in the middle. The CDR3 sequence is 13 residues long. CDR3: CASSRGFAGELFF. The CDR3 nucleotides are TGTGCCAGCAGCAGGGGTTTCGCCGGGGAGCTGTTTTTT.

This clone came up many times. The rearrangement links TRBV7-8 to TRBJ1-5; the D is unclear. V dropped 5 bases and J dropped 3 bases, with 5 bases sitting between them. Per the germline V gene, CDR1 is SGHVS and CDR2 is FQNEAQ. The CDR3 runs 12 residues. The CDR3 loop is CASSGHNQPQHF. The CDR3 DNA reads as TGTGCCAGCAGCGGGCACAATCAGCCCCAGCATTTT.

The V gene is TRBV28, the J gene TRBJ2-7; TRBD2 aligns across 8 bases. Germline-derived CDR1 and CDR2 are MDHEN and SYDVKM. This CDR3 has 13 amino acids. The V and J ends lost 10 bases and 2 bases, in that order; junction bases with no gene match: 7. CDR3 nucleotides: TGTGCCATCTCGGGGGGGCAGACCTACGAGCAGTACTTC. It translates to CAISGGQTYEQYF. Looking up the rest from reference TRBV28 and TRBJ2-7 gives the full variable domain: DVKVTQSSRYLVKRTGEKVFLECVQDMDHENMFWYRQDPGLGLRLIYFSYDVKMKEKGDIPEGYSVSREKKERFSLILESASTNQTSMYLCAISGGQTYEQYFGPGTRLTVT.

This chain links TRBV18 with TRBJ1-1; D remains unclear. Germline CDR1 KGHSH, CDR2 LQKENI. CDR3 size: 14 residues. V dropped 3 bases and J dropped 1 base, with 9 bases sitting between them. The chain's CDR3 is CASSPQAGNTEAFF. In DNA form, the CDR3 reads TGTGCCAGCTCACCCCAGGCAGGGAACACTGAAGCTTTCTTT.

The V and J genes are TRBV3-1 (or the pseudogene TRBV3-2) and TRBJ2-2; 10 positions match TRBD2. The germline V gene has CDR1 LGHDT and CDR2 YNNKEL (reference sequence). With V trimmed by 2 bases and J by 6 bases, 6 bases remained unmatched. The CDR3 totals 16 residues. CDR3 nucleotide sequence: TGTGCCAGCAGCCAACTGGCTAGCGGGAGTGCCGGGGAGCTGTTTTTT. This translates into CASSQLASGSAGELFF.

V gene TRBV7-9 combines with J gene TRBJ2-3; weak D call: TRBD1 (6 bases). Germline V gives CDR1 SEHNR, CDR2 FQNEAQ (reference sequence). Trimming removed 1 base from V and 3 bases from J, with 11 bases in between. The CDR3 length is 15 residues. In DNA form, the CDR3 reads TGTGCCAGCAGCTTAGGGGGCAGGGGTACAGATACGCAGTATTTT. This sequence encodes CASSLGGRGTDTQYF. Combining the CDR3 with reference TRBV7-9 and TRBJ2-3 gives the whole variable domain DTGVSQNPRHKITKRGQNVTFRCDPISEHNRLYWYRQTLGQGPEFLTYFQNEAQLEKSRLLSDRFSAERPKGSFSTLEIQRTEQGDSAMYLCASSLGGRGTDTQYFGPGTRLTVL.

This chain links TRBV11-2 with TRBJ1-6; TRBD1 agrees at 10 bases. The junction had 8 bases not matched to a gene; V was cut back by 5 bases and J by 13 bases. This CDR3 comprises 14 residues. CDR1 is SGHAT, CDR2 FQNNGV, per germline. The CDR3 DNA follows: TGTGCCAGCAGCGCACGGGACAGGGGCCTTCCCCTCCACTTT. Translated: CASSARDRGLPLHF. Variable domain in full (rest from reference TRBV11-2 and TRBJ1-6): EAGVAQSPRYKIIEKRQSVAFWCNPISGHATLYWYQQILGQGPKLLIQFQNNGVVDDSQLPKDRFSAERLKGVDSTLKIQPAKLEDSAVYLCASSARDRGLPLHFGNGTRLTVT.

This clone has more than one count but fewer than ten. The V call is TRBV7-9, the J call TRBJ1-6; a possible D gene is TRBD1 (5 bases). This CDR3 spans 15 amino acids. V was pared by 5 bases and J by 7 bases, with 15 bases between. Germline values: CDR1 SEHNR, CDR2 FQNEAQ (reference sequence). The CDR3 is CASSLRKTGNSPLHF. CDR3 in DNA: TGTGCCAGCAGCCTCCGAAAAACAGGCAATTCACCCCTCCACTTT.

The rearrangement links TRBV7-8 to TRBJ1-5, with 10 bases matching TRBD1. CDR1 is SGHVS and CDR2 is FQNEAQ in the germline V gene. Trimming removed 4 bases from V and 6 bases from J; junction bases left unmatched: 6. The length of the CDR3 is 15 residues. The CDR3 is CASSSAGTGVQPQHF. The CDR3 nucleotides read TGTGCCAGCAGCTCCGCCGGGACAGGGGTTCAGCCCCAGCATTTT. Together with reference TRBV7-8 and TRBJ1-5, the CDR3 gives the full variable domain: GAGVSQSPRYKVAKRGQDVALRCDPISGHVSLFWYQQALGQGPEFLTYFQNEAQLDKSGLPSDRFFAERPEGSVSTLKIQRTQQEDSAVYLCASSSAGTGVQPQHFGDGTRLSIL.

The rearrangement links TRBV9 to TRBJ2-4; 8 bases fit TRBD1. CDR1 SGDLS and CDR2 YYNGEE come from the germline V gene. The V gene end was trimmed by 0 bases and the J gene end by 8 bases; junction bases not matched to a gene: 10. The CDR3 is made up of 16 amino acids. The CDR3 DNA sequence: TGTGCCAGCAGCGTAGGGCCCGGGACAGGCTTGGACATTCAGTACTTC. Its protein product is CASSVGPGTGLDIQYF.

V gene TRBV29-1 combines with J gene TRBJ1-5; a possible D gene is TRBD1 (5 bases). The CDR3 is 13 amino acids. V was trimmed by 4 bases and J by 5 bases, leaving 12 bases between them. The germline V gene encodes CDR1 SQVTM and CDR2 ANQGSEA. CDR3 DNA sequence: TGCAGCGTTGCGGGGGGAGCGGATCAGCCCCAGCATTTT. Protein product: CSVAGGADQPQHF.

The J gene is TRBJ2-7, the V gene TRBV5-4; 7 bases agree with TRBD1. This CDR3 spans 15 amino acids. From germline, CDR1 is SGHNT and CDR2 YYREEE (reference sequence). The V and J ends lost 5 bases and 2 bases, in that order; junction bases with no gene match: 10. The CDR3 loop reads CASRLEGARTYEQYF. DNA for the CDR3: TGTGCCAGCAGACTTGAGGGGGCGCGAACCTACGAGCAGTACTTC.

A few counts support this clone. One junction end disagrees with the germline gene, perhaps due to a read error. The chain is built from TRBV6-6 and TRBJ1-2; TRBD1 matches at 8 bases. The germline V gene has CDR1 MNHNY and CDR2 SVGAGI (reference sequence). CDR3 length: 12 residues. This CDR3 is CASSGSSGGCTF. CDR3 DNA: TGTGCCAGCAGTGGGTCTTCAGGGGGCTGCACCTTC.

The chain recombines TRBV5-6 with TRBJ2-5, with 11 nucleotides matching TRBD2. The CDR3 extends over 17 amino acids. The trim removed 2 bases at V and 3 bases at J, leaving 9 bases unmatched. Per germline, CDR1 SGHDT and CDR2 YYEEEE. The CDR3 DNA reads TGTGCCAGCAGCTTCAGGCTAGCGGGGGGCCCTAAAGAGACCCAGTACTTC. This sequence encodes CASSFRLAGGPKETQYF.

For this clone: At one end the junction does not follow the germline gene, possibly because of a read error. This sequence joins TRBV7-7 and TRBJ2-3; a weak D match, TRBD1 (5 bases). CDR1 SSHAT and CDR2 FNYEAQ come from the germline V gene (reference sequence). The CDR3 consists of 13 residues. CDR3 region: CASSFGAKDTQYF. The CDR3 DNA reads TGTGCTAGCAGCTTTGGGGCTAAAGATACGCAGTATTTT. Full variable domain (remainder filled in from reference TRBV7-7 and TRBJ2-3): GAGVSQSPRYKVTKRGQDVTLRCDPISSHATLYWYQQALGQGPEFLTYFNYEAQPDKSGLPSDRFSAERPEGSISTLTIQRTEQRDSAMYRCASSFGAKDTQYFGPGTRLTVL.